This TCR beta chain was identified in a study of identical twins. A word on this clonotype: Its antigen is unknown.

Findings and caveats of the study: Modelling underestimated the level of out-of-frame TCR alpha sharing observed in monozygotic twins.

One entry per CDR3 protein, called by TCRdb with MiXCR from the 5' RACE reads. This table holds 200,000 to 250,000 distinct CDR3 sequences, about 7.5% found once. The CDR3 length is 14 residues. Germline V CDR1 and CDR2: SGDLS, YYNGEE. The V gene lost 0 bases and the J gene lost 0 bases, with 6 bases spanning the gap. The same specimen was also included in a second study, on yellow fever vaccine responses in identical twins.

The chain couples TRBV9 to TRBJ2-5; D remains unclear. This TCR was recovered from a woman younger than 35 in good health. The specimen sequenced was memory (CD45RO+) T cells sorted from blood. For the CDR3, the DNA is TGTGCCAGCAGCGTAGACAGATACCAAGAGACCCAGTACTTC. It specifies CASSVDRYQETQYF.